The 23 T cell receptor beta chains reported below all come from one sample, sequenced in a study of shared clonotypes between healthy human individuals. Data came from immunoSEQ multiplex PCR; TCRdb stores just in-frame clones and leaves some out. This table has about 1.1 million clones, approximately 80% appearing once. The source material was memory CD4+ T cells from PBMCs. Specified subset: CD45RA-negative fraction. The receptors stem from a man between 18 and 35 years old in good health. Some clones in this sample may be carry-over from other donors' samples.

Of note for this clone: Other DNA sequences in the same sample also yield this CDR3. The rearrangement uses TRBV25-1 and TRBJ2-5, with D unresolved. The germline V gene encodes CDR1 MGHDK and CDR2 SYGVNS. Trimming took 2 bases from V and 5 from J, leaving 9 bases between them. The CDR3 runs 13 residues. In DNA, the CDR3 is TGTGCCAGCAGTGAAGGAGCCAGGGAGACCCAGTACTTC. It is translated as CASSEGARETQYF.

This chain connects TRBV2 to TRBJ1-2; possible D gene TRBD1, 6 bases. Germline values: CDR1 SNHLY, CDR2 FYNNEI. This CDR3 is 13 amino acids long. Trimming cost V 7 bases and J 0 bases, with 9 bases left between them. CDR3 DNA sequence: TGTGCCAGCATGGGGACAACTAACTATGGCTACACCTTC. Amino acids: CASMGTTNYGYTF.

The DNA of the CDR3 is TGTGCCAGTAGTATCCTGGGGGAAACGGGCAACACTGAAGCTTTCTTT. Translating it yields CASSILGETGNTEAFF. The chain combines TRBV19 with TRBJ1-1; D might be TRBD1 (5 bases). Germline CDR1 reads LNHDA; CDR2 reads SQIVND (reference sequence). V gave up 3 bases and J gave up 2 bases, with 16 bases separating them. The CDR3 runs 16 residues. The complete variable domain, with remaining parts taken from reference TRBV19 and TRBJ1-1, reads DGGITQSPKYLFRKEGQNVTLSCEQNLNHDAMYWYRQDPGQGLRLIYYSQIVNDFQKGDIAEGYSVSREKKESFPLTVTSAQKNPTAFYLCASSILGETGNTEAFFGQGTRLTVV.

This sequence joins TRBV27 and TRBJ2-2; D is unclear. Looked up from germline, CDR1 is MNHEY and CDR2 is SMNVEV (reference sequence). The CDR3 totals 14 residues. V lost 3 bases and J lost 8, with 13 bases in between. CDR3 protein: CASSLAVSEGELFF. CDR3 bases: TGTGCCAGCAGTTTGGCGGTGTCTGAGGGGGAGCTGTTTTTT.

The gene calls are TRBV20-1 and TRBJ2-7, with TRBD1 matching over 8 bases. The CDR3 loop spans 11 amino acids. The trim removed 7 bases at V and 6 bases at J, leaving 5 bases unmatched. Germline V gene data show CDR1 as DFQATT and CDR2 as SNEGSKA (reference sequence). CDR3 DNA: TGCAGTGTTTCGGACAGGGTCGAGCAGTACTTC. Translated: CSVSDRVEQYF.

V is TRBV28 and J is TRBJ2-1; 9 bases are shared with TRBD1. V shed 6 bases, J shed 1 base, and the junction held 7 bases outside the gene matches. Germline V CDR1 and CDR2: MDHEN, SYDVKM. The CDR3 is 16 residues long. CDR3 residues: CASSQPGQGSYNEQFF. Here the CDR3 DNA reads TGTGCCAGCAGCCAGCCGGGACAGGGTTCCTACAATGAGCAGTTCTTC.

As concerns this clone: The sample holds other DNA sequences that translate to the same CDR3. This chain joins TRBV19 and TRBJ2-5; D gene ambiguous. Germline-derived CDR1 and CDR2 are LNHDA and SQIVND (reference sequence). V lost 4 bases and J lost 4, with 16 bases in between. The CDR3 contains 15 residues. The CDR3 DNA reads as TGTGCCAGTAGTACTACGGGTTATTGGGGAGAGACCCAGTACTTC. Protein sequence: CASSTTGYWGETQYF.

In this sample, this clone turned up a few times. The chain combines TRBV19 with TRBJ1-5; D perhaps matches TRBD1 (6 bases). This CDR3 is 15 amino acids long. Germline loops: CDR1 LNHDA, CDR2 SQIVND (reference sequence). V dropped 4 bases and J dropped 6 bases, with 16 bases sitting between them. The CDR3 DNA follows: TGTGCCAGTAGTACCCTCGGGGGGGCAGTTCAGCCCCAGCATTTT. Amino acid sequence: CASSTLGGAVQPQHF.

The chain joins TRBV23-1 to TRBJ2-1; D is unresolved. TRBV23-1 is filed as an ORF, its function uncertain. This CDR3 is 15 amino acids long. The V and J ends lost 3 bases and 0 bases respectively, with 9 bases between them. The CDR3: CASSHKDSSYNEQFF. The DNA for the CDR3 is TGCGCCAGCAGTCATAAAGATAGCTCCTACAATGAGCAGTTCTTC.

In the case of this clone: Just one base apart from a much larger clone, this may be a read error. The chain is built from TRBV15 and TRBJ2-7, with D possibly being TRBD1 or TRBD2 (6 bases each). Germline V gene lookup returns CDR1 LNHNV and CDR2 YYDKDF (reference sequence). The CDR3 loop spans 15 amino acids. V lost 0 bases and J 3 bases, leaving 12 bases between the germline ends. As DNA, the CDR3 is TGTGCCACCAGCAGAGATAAGGGGGGCTACTACGAGCAGTACTTC. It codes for CATSRDKGGYYEQYF.

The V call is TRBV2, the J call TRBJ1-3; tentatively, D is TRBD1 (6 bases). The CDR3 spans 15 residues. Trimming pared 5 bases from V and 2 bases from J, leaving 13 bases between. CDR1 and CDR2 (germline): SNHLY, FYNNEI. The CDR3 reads CASSMSTGTGNTIYF. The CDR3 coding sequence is TGTGCCAGCAGTATGAGCACAGGGACTGGAAACACCATATATTTT.

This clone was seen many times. CDR3 loop: CASSRLGQPLRRYF. As DNA, the CDR3 is TGTGCCAGCAGCCGACTAGGACAGCCCCTGAGACGGTACTTC. The chain has TRBV7-2 and TRBJ2-4; perhaps D is TRBD1 or TRBD2 (6 bases each). Looked up from germline, CDR1 is SGHTA and CDR2 is FQGNSA. This CDR3 region has 14 residues. Trimming left V 5 bases short and J 15 bases short, with 23 bases between.

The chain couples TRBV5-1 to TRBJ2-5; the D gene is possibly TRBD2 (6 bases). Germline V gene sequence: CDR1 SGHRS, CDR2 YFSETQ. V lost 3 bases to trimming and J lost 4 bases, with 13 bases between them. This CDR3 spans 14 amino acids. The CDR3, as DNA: TGCGCCAGCAGCTCCGGGAGTGTGGGAGAGACCCAGTACTTC. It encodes CASSSGSVGETQYF.

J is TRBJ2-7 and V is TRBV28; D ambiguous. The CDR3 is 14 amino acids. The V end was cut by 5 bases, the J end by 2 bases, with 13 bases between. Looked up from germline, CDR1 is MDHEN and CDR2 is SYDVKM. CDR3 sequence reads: CASSPPGRTYEQYF. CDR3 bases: TGTGCCAGCAGTCCCCCCGGCCGTACCTACGAGCAGTACTTC.

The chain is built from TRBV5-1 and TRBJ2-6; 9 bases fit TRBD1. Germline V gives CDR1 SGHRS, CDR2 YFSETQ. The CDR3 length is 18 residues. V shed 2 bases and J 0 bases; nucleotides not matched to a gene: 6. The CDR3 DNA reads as TGCGCCAGCAGCTTTTTTCGGACAGGGGCCTCTGGGGCCAACGTCCTGACTTTC. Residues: CASSFFRTGASGANVLTF.

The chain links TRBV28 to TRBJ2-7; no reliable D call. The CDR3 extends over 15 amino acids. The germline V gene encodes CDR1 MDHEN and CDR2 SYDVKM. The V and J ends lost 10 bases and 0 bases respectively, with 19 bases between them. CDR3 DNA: TGTGCCACCGAGCAGGCACTTCCGACCTCCTACGAGCAGTACTTC. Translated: CATEQALPTSYEQYF.

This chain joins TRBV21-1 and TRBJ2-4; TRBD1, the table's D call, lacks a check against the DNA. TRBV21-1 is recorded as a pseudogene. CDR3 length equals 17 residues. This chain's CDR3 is CASSHQGDTLAKNIQYF. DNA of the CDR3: TGTGCCAGCAGCCATCAGGGGGACACCCTAGCCAAAAACATTCAGTACTTC.

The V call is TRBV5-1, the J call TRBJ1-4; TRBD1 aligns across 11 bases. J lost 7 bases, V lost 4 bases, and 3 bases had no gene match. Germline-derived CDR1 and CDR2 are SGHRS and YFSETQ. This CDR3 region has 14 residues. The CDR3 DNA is TGCGCCAGCAGCCACGGGACAGGGGGTGAAAAACTGTTTTTT. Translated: CASSHGTGGEKLFF.

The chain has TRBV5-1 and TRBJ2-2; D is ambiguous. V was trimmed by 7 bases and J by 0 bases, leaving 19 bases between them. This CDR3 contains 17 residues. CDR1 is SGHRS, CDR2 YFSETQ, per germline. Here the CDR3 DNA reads TGCGCCAGCTCCTACAGAACCCAAAACTCGAACACCGGGGAGCTGTTTTTT. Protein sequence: CASSYRTQNSNTGELFF.

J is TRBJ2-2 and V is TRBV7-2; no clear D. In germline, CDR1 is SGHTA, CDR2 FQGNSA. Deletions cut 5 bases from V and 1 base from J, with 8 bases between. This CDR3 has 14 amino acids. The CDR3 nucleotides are TGTGCCAGCAGCCCCGACATGAACACCGGGGAGCTGTTTTTT. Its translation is CASSPDMNTGELFF.

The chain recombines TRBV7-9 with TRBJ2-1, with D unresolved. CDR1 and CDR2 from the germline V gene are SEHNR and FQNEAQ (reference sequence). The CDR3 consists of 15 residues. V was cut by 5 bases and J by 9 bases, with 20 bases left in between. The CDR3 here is CASSPPGFGKGEQFF. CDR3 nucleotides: TGTGCCAGCAGCCCGCCTGGCTTCGGTAAGGGTGAGCAGTTCTTC.

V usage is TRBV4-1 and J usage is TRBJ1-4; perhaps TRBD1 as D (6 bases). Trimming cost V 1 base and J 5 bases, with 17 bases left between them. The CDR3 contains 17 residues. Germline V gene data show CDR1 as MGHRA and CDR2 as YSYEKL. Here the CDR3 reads CASSQVRDRGGNEKLFF. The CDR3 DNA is TGCGCCAGCAGCCAAGTCAGGGATAGGGGGGGGAATGAAAAACTGTTTTTT.

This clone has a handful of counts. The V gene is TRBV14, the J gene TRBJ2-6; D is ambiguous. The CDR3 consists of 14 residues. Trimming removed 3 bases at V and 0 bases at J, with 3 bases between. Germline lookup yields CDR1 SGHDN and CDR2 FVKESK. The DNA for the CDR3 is TGTGCCAGCAGCCACTCCTCTGGGGCCAACGTCCTGACTTTC. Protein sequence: CASSHSSGANVLTF. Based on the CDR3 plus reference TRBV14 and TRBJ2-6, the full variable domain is EAGVTQFPSHSVIEKGQTVTLRCDPISGHDNLYWYRRVMGKEIKFLLHFVKESKQDESGMPNNRFLAERTGGTYSTLKVQPAELEDSGVYFCASSHSSGANVLTFGAGSRLTVL.